These T cell receptor beta chains were read from a single sample in a study of OX40 agonist ivuxolimab in advanced cancers. The table came from immunoSEQ multiplex PCR; TCRdb's copy has only in-frame clones and leaves some out. The repertoire holds tens of thousands of clones, with roughly 73% as singletons. This sample comprised CD4+ or CD8+ T cells sorted from blood, obtained in a trial of the OX40 agonist ivuxolimab. The receptors were sampled from an adult with an advanced solid tumor such as melanoma, head and neck, liver or kidney cancer. The CDR3 runs from the conserved cysteine through the conserved F or W. Fields, in order: V gene, J gene, D gene, clone size, CDR3 protein, CDR3 DNA. D genes are given only for firm matches. Only part of the rows carry a size: once, few, many, or a class if the clone is expanded.

TRBV7-9	TRBJ2-2	TRBD1	-	CASSHRTGGAGELFF	TGTGCCAGCAGCCACCGGACAGGGGGCGCCGGGGAGCTGTTTTTT
TRBV19	TRBJ2-3	-	-	CASSIGPGTDTQYF	TGTGCCAGTAGTATAGGGCCAGGCACAGATACGCAGTATTTT
TRBV5-6	TRBJ1-5	-	-	CASSLGGMTGSRGQPQHF	TGTGCCAGCAGCTTGGGGGGTATGACAGGCTCACGAGGGCAGCCCCAGCATTTT
TRBV18	TRBJ1-1	-	-	CASSPTQGNTEAFF	TGTGCCAGCTCACCGACACAGGGGAACACTGAAGCTTTCTTT
TRBV29-1	TRBJ2-1	-	few	CSVHPGTYEQFF	TGCAGCGTCCATCCTGGGACCTACGAGCAGTTCTTC
TRBV11-3	TRBJ2-7	-	-	CASSFARYGEQYF	TGTGCCAGCAGCTTCGCCAGGTATGGCGAGCAGTACTTC
TRBV7-7	TRBJ1-3	-	-	CASSLDVGNTIYF	TGTGCTAGCAGCTTAGACGTGGGAAACACCATATATTTT
TRBV7-4	TRBJ2-2	-	-	CASSLVVGGELFF	TGTGCCAGCAGCTTAGTCGTGGGCGGGGAGCTGTTTTTT
TRBV10-3	TRBJ2-5	TRBD2	few	CATTSGGAQETQYF	TGTGCCACCACGAGCGGGGGGGCCCAGGAGACCCAGTACTTC
TRBV11-2	TRBJ2-7	-	-	CASSLGPGPLYEQYF	TGTGCCAGCAGCTTAGGTCCAGGGCCCCTATACGAGCAGTACTTC
TRBV5-1	TRBJ1-2	-	-	CASSLGAAYGYTF	TGCGCCAGCAGCTTAGGGGCCGCATATGGCTACACCTTC
TRBV5-6	TRBJ2-5	TRBD1	few	CASSFRGPEQETQYF	TGTGCCAGCAGCTTCAGGGGGCCGGAACAAGAGACCCAGTACTTC
TRBV11-1	TRBJ2-7	-	once	CASSSPTENYEQYF	TGTGCCAGCAGCTCCCCCACGGAGAATTACGAGCAGTACTTC
TRBV27	TRBJ2-2	-	-	CASSFSRTATGELFF	TGTGCCAGCAGTTTTTCCAGGACAGCCACCGGGGAGCTGTTTTTT
TRBV5-4	TRBJ2-5	TRBD1	few	CASSLTDRVLEETQYF	TGTGCCAGCAGCTTAACGGACAGGGTGTTAGAGGAGACCCAGTACTTC
TRBV5-1	TRBJ2-2	-	-	CASSPLTLAGELFF	TGCGCCAGCAGCCCTTTAACATTGGCCGGGGAGCTGTTTTTT
TRBV11-2	TRBJ1-5	-	-	CASSLTPTSRPQHF	TGTGCCAGCAGCTTAACACCGACGAGTCGGCCCCAGCATTTT
TRBV10-3	TRBJ2-2	TRBD2	once	CAISEPSGGAYTGELFF	TGTGCCATCAGTGAACCTAGCGGGGGGGCCTACACCGGGGAGCTGTTTTTT
TRBV7-9	TRBJ2-1	TRBD2	-	CASSFSGGAGNEQFF	TGTGCCAGCAGCTTTAGCGGGGGGGCCGGTAATGAGCAGTTCTTC
TRBV4-1	TRBJ1-2	TRBD1	-	CASSQEQGGNYGYTF	TGCGCCAGCAGCCAAGAACAGGGGGGTAACTATGGCTACACCTTC
TRBV9	TRBJ2-5	TRBD2	once	CASSVASGGAYETQYF	TGTGCCAGCAGCGTAGCTAGCGGGGGGGCTTACGAGACCCAGTACTTC
TRBV5-6	TRBJ2-7	-	-	CASTSPPGSGVDYEQYF	TGTGCCAGCACCTCCCCTCCGGGGTCGGGGGTGGACTACGAGCAGTACTTC
TRBV9	TRBJ2-5	-	-	CASSDYSGRTQYF	TGTGCCAGCAGCGACTATTCCGGTAGGACCCAGTACTTC
TRBV21-1	TRBJ1-2	-	-	CASATRAVHRYTF	TGTGCCAGCGCAACGAGGGCAGTTCACCGCTACACCTTC
TRBV6-1	TRBJ1-5	-	-	CASTGGSNQPQHF	TGTGCCAGCACCGGGGGTAGCAATCAGCCCCAGCATTTT
TRBV27	TRBJ2-2	-	-	CASSPLENTGELFF	TGTGCCAGCAGTCCTTTGGAGAACACCGGGGAGCTGTTTTTT
TRBV4-3	TRBJ2-7	-	-	CASSQDRFIQSHGDEQYF	TGCGCCAGCAGCCAAGATAGGTTCATACAGTCCCACGGGGACGAGCAGTACTTC
TRBV5-1	TRBJ2-7	-	few	CASSAGASYEQYF	TGCGCCAGCAGTGCTGGGGCCTCCTACGAGCAGTACTTC
TRBV29-1	TRBJ2-1	-	-	CSVDLVNTYNEQFF	TGCAGCGTTGATCTGGTAAACACCTACAATGAGCAGTTCTTC
TRBV5-8	TRBJ2-5	-	few	CASSRDRAWETQYF	TGTGCCAGCAGCCGCGACAGAGCTTGGGAGACCCAGTACTTC
TRBV15	TRBJ1-5	-	few	CATSRVRAGRNQPQHF	TGTGCCACCAGCAGAGTTAGGGCAGGCCGCAATCAGCCCCAGCATTTT
TRBV2	TRBJ2-3	TRBD2	-	CASGGGATRSTDTQYF	TGTGCCAGCGGGGGAGGGGCCACCCGAAGCACAGATACGCAGTATTTT
TRBV5-1	TRBJ2-3	-	-	CASSLGVGQGLDLADTQYF	TGCGCCAGCAGCTTGGGAGTAGGGCAGGGCTTGGATCTAGCAGATACGCAGTATTTT
TRBV7-3	TRBJ2-2	-	-	CASSLRGNGELFF	TGTGCCAGCAGCTTAAGAGGGAACGGGGAGCTGTTTTTT
TRBV10-3	TRBJ1-3	-	-	CAISESEEGSGNTIYF	TGTGCCATCAGTGAGTCCGAGGAGGGCTCTGGAAACACCATATATTTT
TRBV11-3	TRBJ2-5	-	-	CASRGQGPKETQYF	TGTGCCAGCAGGGGGCAGGGGCCTAAAGAGACCCAGTACTTC
TRBV19	TRBJ2-5	-	-	CARKDWGATGETQYF	TGTGCCAGAAAGGATTGGGGGGCAACGGGGGAGACCCAGTACTTC
TRBV5-4	TRBJ2-7	-	-	CASSFARYGEQYF	TGTGCCAGCAGCTTCGCCAGGTATGGCGAGCAGTACTTC
TRBV28	TRBJ2-7	TRBD1	once	CASGTGGTYEQYF	TGTGCCAGTGGGACAGGGGGTACCTACGAGCAGTACTTC
TRBV16	TRBJ2-1	TRBD1	once	CASSHPDRVSNEQFF	TGTGCCAGCAGCCACCCGGACAGGGTCTCCAATGAGCAGTTCTTC
TRBV27	TRBJ1-5	-	few	CASSPFFSSGRGYQPQHF	TGTGCCAGCAGTCCTTTTTTCTCGTCAGGGAGGGGATATCAGCCCCAGCATTTT
TRBV19	TRBJ2-1	TRBD1	many	CASSAGGGNEQFF	TGTGCCAGTTCGGCAGGGGGCGGGAATGAGCAGTTCTTC
TRBV7-6	TRBJ2-7	-	few	CASSLEHGAYEQYF	TGTGCCAGCAGCTTAGAGCACGGGGCCTACGAGCAGTACTTC
TRBV7-6	TRBJ2-7	-	-	CASSLRGSTHEQYF	TGTGCCAGCAGCTTACGAGGTAGTACCCACGAGCAGTACTTC
TRBV7-9	TRBJ2-3	-	-	CASSSQGSGSMDTQYF	TGTGCCAGCAGCAGTCAGGGGAGTGGGTCTATGGATACGCAGTATTTT
TRBV27	TRBJ2-4	-	-	CASSLNGRIQYF	TGTGCCAGCAGTTTAAACGGGCGGATTCAGTACTTC
TRBV9	TRBJ2-5	-	few	CASSAWDQETQYF	TGTGCCAGCAGCGCTTGGGATCAAGAGACCCAGTACTTC
TRBV7-9	TRBJ2-1	TRBD1	-	CASSLGSRTGVFDVVEQFF	TGTGCCAGCAGCTTAGGGTCCAGGACAGGGGTTTTCGATGTGGTTGAGCAGTTCTTC
TRBV7-7	TRBJ2-3	-	-	CASSLTSGSSDTQYF	TGTGCTAGCAGTTTAACATCCGGTTCGTCGGATACGCAGTATTTT
TRBV4-1	TRBJ2-7	-	few	CASSQYTGEDEQYF	TGCGCCAGCAGCCAATATACAGGGGAGGACGAGCAGTACTTC
TRBV5-1	TRBJ2-4	TRBD2	-	CASSPSAGGANIQYF	TGCGCCAGCAGCCCCTCAGCGGGGGGTGCGAACATTCAGTACTTC
TRBV5-7	TRBJ2-2	TRBD2	-	CASYRTSGGVAGELFF	TGTGCCAGCTACCGGACAAGCGGGGGTGTGGCCGGGGAGCTGTTTTTT
TRBV7-9	TRBJ2-1	TRBD2	few	CASSQQTSMNEQFF	TGTGCCAGCAGCCAGCAGACTAGCATGAATGAGCAGTTCTTC
TRBV6-1	TRBJ2-7	-	-	CASSYERGSNEQYF	TGTGCCAGCAGTTATGAGAGGGGGTCCAACGAGCAGTACTTC
TRBV12-5	TRBJ1-1	TRBD1	-	CASGGTENTEAFF	TGTGCTAGTGGTGGGACAGAGAACACTGAAGCTTTCTTT
TRBV9	TRBJ2-1	-	once	CASSARGTKYYEQFF	TGTGCCAGCAGCGCCCGCGGGACAAAGTACTATGAGCAGTTCTTC